These T cell receptor beta chains were read from a single sample in a study of cytotoxic CD8 clonotypes in ibrutinib-treated CLL. Profiled with immunoSEQ multiplex PCR; TCRdb holds only in-frame clones, not every one. The sample includes approximately 45,000 clones, under 80% seen only once; the top ten take under 25%. The source material was PBMCs, sampled after 24 months of ibrutinib treatment. The receptors here all came from a human donor with chronic lymphocytic leukemia. Both conserved end residues are part of each CDR3. Each record gives: V gene, J gene, D gene, CDR3 protein. The D gene is left open where the match is weak.

TRBV5-1	TRBJ1-1	TRBD1	CASSQDRGGKAFF
TRBV5-1	TRBJ1-3	TRBD1	CASSLTGTGTGNTIYF
TRBV30	TRBJ2-5	-	CAWGQGGRGETQYF
TRBV15	TRBJ2-2	-	CATRLLVGDGTGELFF
TRBV14	TRBJ2-7	-	CASSQEGGWYEQYF
TRBV19	TRBJ1-2	-	CASSIQGNYGYTF
TRBV5-1	TRBJ2-1	-	CASSLRTYEQFF
TRBV28	TRBJ2-7	-	CASSSQWLSVF
TRBV6-5	TRBJ2-5	TRBD2	CASSYAGGGYTQYF
TRBV11-2	TRBJ1-3	TRBD1	CASSLYQGDGNTIYF
TRBV10-3	TRBJ1-2	-	CAISESLLQSYGYTF
TRBV10-3	TRBJ1-1	TRBD1	CASDRTGMNTEAFF
TRBV6-5	TRBJ1-2	-	CASSSPTVNYGYTF
TRBV19	TRBJ2-5	-	CAGTRSRETQYF
TRBV19	TRBJ1-2	-	CASSSLPNYGYTF
TRBV19	TRBJ1-6	TRBD1	CATTGTGFNSPLHF
TRBV14	TRBJ2-3	-	CASSQDGGGNADTQYF
TRBV9	TRBJ1-4	-	CASSVATGYNEKLFF
TRBV5-1	TRBJ2-7	-	CASSLVGASSYEQYF
TRBV5-1	TRBJ1-1	-	CASSLEGVMNTEAFF
TRBV2	TRBJ2-4	-	CASRDWLAKNIQYF
TRBV7-9	TRBJ2-2	TRBD1	CASSQVNRGLGELFF
TRBV4-2	TRBJ2-1	TRBD2	CASSQGPGTSGEQFF
TRBV9	TRBJ2-1	TRBD2	CASSDSGGAGNEQFF
TRBV5-6	TRBJ1-1	-	CASSLAQGRAFF
TRBV4-1	TRBJ2-5	TRBD2	CASSQVAAGGRETQYF
TRBV28	TRBJ2-6	-	CASSLLGQLEANVLTF
TRBV7-2	TRBJ2-1	-	CASSLQGYEQFF
TRBV27	TRBJ2-3	TRBD2	CASKRGYTDTQYF
TRBV7-8	TRBJ2-5	TRBD2	CASSLVPGLKETQYF
TRBV5-4	TRBJ1-4	TRBD1	CASSRQGRINEKLFF
TRBV18	TRBJ2-5	-	CASSPPNRDGETQYF
TRBV30	TRBJ1-1	-	CASIGRGTEAFF
TRBV21-1	TRBJ2-7	-	CASVTGTQSYEQYF
TRBV19	TRBJ1-1	-	CASSRRWLTEAFF
TRBV7-3	TRBJ2-3	TRBD2	CASSLTRSLLAGGVYF
TRBV2	TRBJ1-5	-	CASRASMGSNQPQHF
TRBV11-2	TRBJ1-6	-	CASSLVQGYNSPLHF
TRBV10-2	TRBJ1-5	-	CASSESQGHQPQHF
TRBV27	TRBJ2-5	-	CASSLYSGQETQYF
TRBV29-1	TRBJ1-2	-	CSVDPWFNYGYTF
TRBV15	TRBJ1-4	-	CATSREWAANEKLFF
TRBV30	TRBJ1-2	-	CAWSVRGNYGYTF
TRBV27	TRBJ2-1	-	CASRTVPGHYNEQFF
TRBV2	TRBJ1-1	-	CASSERNRGTEAFF
TRBV7-9	TRBJ1-4	-	CASSLRDTNEKLFF
TRBV6-5	TRBJ2-7	-	CASSWYTEQYF
TRBV6-6	TRBJ2-7	-	CASSHTREQYF
TRBV28	TRBJ1-2	TRBD1	CASSIGGTGSNYGYTF
TRBV12-5	TRBJ2-1	TRBD2	CASGPPGLAANEQFF
TRBV4-1	TRBJ1-5	-	CASSQWGLSNQPQHF
TRBV5-1	TRBJ2-1	-	CASSIGQGPKSNEQFF
TRBV7-9	TRBJ2-5	-	CASIRDPGETQYF
TRBV2	TRBJ2-3	-	CASSEKGWETQYF
TRBV10-1	TRBJ2-7	-	CATFRSEQYF
TRBV29-1	TRBJ2-1	-	CSAGHGAVGQFF
TRBV18	TRBJ2-7	-	CASSPRKGDFYEQYF
TRBV2	TRBJ2-2	-	CASSETGRIGELFF
TRBV25-1	TRBJ1-2	TRBD1	CASSLSGQVYGYTF